This entry lists 20 T cell receptor beta chains sequenced from one sample in a study of T cell repertoires and Cas9 in healthy adults. The assay was immunoSEQ multiplex PCR, and TCRdb's table has in-frame clones only and misses some. Of some 20,000 clones in the sample, roughly nine tenths were seen once. The material sequenced was CD4+ effector T cells (CD127+, CD25-, CD137-, CD154-) from PBMCs; culture status not recorded. The origin of the receptors is a human donor in good health.

The chain employs TRBV6-5 and TRBJ1-1; D is unclear. The CDR3 covers 14 residues. Germline V lookup: CDR1 MNHEY, CDR2 SVGAGI. The V and J ends lost 0 bases and 1 base respectively, with 6 bases between them. CDR3: CASSYSYENTEAFF. The CDR3 bases are TGTGCCAGCAGTTACTCGTACGAGAACACTGAAGCTTTCTTT.

The chain combines TRBV18 with TRBJ1-2; perhaps TRBD1 as D (5 bases). The CDR3 totals 13 residues. CDR1 is KGHSH and CDR2 is LQKENI in the germline V gene. The V gene lost 5 bases and the J gene lost 3 bases, with 10 bases spanning the gap. CDR3 in DNA: TGTGCCAGCTCAGCGGGGCCCGACTATGGCTACACCTTC. Encoded protein: CASSAGPDYGYTF. Drawing the rest from reference TRBV18 and TRBJ1-2, the complete variable domain is NAGVMQNPRHLVRRRGQEARLRCSPMKGHSHVYWYRQLPEEGLKFMVYLQKENIIDESGMPKERFSAEFPKEGPSILRIQQVVRGDSAAYFCASSAGPDYGYTFGSGTRLTVV.

The chain joins TRBV11-2 to TRBJ1-1; D gene ambiguous. The germline V gene has CDR1 SGHAT and CDR2 FQNNGV. CDR3 length: 14 amino acids. V lost 5 bases and J lost 4, with 14 bases in between. CDR3 region: CASSRNGSPTEAFF. The CDR3 coding sequence is TGTGCCAGCAGCCGCAACGGCAGCCCCACTGAAGCTTTCTTT.

The V gene is TRBV5-4, the J gene TRBJ1-2; no firm D call. CDR3 length: 14 residues. Germline lookup yields CDR1 SGHNT and CDR2 YYREEE (reference sequence). Trimming left V 2 bases short and J 0 bases short, with 8 bases between. The CDR3 bases are TGTGCCAGCAGCTTACGTAGAACTAACTATGGCTACACCTTC. Translation: CASSLRRTNYGYTF.

This rearrangement joins TRBV4-3 to TRBJ2-7; TRBD2 agrees at 7 bases. This CDR3 is 16 amino acids long. V lost 1 base and J lost 5; bases outside the gene matches: 11. From germline, CDR1 is LGHNA and CDR2 YSLEER. Written as DNA, the CDR3 is TGCGCCAGCAGCCAAGGGGGGGGAGGGCCTAGCCACGAGCAGTACTTC. Residues: CASSQGGGGPSHEQYF.

CDR3 in amino acids: CSVRTGSNQPQHF. Written as DNA, the CDR3 is TGCAGCGTGCGGACAGGGAGCAATCAGCCCCAGCATTTT. V gene TRBV29-1 combines with J gene TRBJ1-5; 8 nucleotides match TRBD1. Losses at the gene ends were 6 bases for V and 1 base for J; bases not matched to a gene: 2. The germline CDR1 and CDR2 sequences are SQVTM and ANQGSEA. There are 13 residues in the CDR3.

V usage is TRBV7-9 and J usage is TRBJ1-1; D gene ambiguous. CDR1 SEHNR and CDR2 FQNEAQ come from the germline V gene (reference sequence). Trimming left V 4 bases short and J 2 bases short, with 14 bases between. The CDR3 runs 15 residues. The CDR3 is CASSSDVGANTEAFF. The CDR3 coding sequence is TGTGCCAGCAGCTCCGACGTTGGCGCAAACACTGAAGCTTTCTTT.

The chain carries TRBV25-1 and TRBJ1-1; 8 bases map to TRBD1. The CDR3 is 12 amino acids. V shed 5 bases and J 7 bases; nucleotides not matched to a gene: 3. The germline gives CDR1 MGHDK, CDR2 SYGVNS. The CDR3 loop is CASSHRGYEAFF. The CDR3 nucleotides are TGTGCCAGCAGTCACAGGGGGTATGAAGCTTTCTTT. The whole variable domain, remainder taken from reference TRBV25-1 and TRBJ1-1, is EADIYQTPRYLVIGTGKKITLECSQTMGHDKMYWYQQDPGMELHLIHYSYGVNSTEKGDLSSESTVSRIRTEHFPLTLESARPSHTSQYLCASSHRGYEAFFGQGTRLTVV.

The gene calls are TRBV9 and TRBJ1-4; possibly TRBD1 for D (5 bases). V lost 4 bases, J lost 6 bases, and 10 bases lay in between. Germline-derived CDR1 and CDR2 are SGDLS and YYNGEE. This CDR3 contains 13 residues. The DNA of the CDR3 is TGTGCCAGCAGCAGGGACGGCTATGAAAAACTGTTTTTT. Translated, it gives CASSRDGYEKLFF.

A word on this clone: A junction boundary mismatches the germline segment, possibly from a read error. The chain uses TRBV11-3 and TRBJ2-2; D is possibly TRBD1 (5 bases). The CDR3 runs 14 residues. Germline V gene sequence: CDR1 SGHNT, CDR2 YENEEA. CDR3 amino acids: CASRLGATTGELFF. For the CDR3, the DNA is TGTGCCAGCAGATTAGGGGCGACCACCGGGGAGCTGTTTTTT.

The V and J genes are TRBV4-1 and TRBJ2-7; D perhaps matches TRBD1 (6 bases). The CDR3 spans 15 residues. The germline gives CDR1 MGHRA, CDR2 YSYEKL. V was clipped by 3 bases and J by 3 bases, with 15 bases between them. The CDR3 DNA reads as TGCGCCAGCAGCCAGCCGACCAGGGGTCACTACGAGCAGTACTTC. This sequence encodes CASSQPTRGHYEQYF.

The genes are TRBV7-9 and TRBJ2-2, with D unclear. V lost 1 base and J 1 base, leaving 4 bases between the germline ends. The germline V gene has CDR1 SEHNR and CDR2 FQNEAQ (reference sequence). The length of the CDR3 is 14 residues. This CDR3 reads CASSLVQNTGELFF. The DNA of the CDR3 is TGTGCCAGCAGCTTAGTTCAGAACACCGGGGAGCTGTTTTTT.

The V and J genes are TRBV9 and TRBJ2-1; weak D call: TRBD2 (5 bases). V was shortened by 4 bases and J by 4 bases, with 18 bases between the two germline ends. This CDR3 is 16 amino acids long. Germline CDR1 and CDR2: SGDLS and YYNGEE. CDR3 nucleotides: TGTGCCAGCAGCCCGAGGACGGGAACTGTTTACAATGAGCAGTTCTTC. Amino acid sequence: CASSPRTGTVYNEQFF.

The CDR3 here is CASSYGTGDGYTF. The CDR3 bases are TGTGCCAGCAGTTACGGGACAGGGGACGGCTACACCTTC. The V call is TRBV28, the J call TRBJ1-2, with 10 positions matching TRBD1. With 4 bases clipped from V and 8 bases from J, the junction kept 4 bases outside the gene matches. The CDR3 consists of 13 residues. CDR1 and CDR2 from the germline V gene are MDHEN and SYDVKM.

With respect to this clone: At one end the junction does not follow the germline gene, possibly because of a read error. The chain is built from TRBV7-9 and TRBJ1-1, with no clear D. Germline values: CDR1 SEHNR, CDR2 FQNEAQ (reference sequence). The CDR3 contains 12 residues. The CDR3 sequence is CASSLQNAEAFF. As DNA, the CDR3 is TGTGCCAGCAGCTTACAGAACGCTGAAGCTTTCTTT.

This sequence joins TRBV19 and TRBJ2-2, with D perhaps assigned TRBD1 or TRBD2 (5 bases each). Deletions cut 4 bases from V and 4 bases from J, with 19 bases between. The germline CDR1 and CDR2 sequences are LNHDA and SQIVND (reference sequence). The CDR3 is 17 residues long. CDR3 sequence reads: CASSKLQVAKFTGELFF. In nucleotides, the CDR3 is TGTGCCAGTAGTAAATTACAGGTAGCGAAGTTCACCGGGGAGCTGTTTTTT.

V is TRBV2 and J is TRBJ1-6; 8 nucleotides match TRBD1. CDR3 size: 14 residues. The V segment lost 4 bases and the J segment 8 bases; nucleotides outside the gene matches: 4. Germline CDR1 SNHLY, CDR2 FYNNEI. CDR3 coding DNA: TGTGCCAGCAGTGGGACAGGGCGGGATTCACCCCTCCACTTT. It translates to CASSGTGRDSPLHF.

This chain joins TRBV28 and TRBJ1-2; the match to TRBD1 covers 9 bases. From germline, CDR1 is MDHEN and CDR2 SYDVKM. The CDR3 runs to 16 residues. J gave up 4 bases and V 5 bases, and 11 bases lay outside the gene matches. CDR3 sequence (DNA): TGTGCCAGCAGTCCCACGGGACAGGGAGCGGTCTATGGCTACACCTTC. This encodes CASSPTGQGAVYGYTF.

V is TRBV28 and J is TRBJ1-1, with 8 bases identical to TRBD1. The CDR3 is 17 amino acids. Germline CDR1 MDHEN, CDR2 SYDVKM. Trimming cost V 2 bases and J 5 bases; bases outside gene matches: 13. This CDR3 reads CASSLRWDRHGGTEAFF. In DNA form, the CDR3 reads TGTGCCAGCAGTTTACGGTGGGACAGGCACGGGGGGACTGAAGCTTTCTTT.

The chain employs TRBV5-1 and TRBJ2-7; no clear D gene. The CDR3 is 14 residues long. The V end was cut by 1 base, the J end by 3 bases, with 11 bases between. The germline gives CDR1 SGHRS, CDR2 YFSETQ. The CDR3 region has the DNA TGCGCCAGCAGCTTGATAGGGAAAGGCTACGAGCAGTACTTC. Translated, it gives CASSLIGKGYEQYF.